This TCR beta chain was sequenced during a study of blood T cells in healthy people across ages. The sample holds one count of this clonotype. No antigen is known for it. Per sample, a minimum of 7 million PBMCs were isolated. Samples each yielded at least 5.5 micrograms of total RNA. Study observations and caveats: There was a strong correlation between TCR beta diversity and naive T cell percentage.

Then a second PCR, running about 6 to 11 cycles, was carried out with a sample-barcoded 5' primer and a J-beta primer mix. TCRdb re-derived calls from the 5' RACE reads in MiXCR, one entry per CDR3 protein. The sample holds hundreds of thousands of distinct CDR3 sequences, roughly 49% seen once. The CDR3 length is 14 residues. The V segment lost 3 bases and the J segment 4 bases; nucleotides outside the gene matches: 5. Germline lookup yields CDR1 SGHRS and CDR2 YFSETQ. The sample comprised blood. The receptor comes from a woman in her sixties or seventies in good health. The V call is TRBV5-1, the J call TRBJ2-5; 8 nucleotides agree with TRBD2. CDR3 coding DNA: TGCGCCAGCAGCTCCCGAGCGGGAGCAGAGACCCAGTACTTC. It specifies CASSSRAGAETQYF.